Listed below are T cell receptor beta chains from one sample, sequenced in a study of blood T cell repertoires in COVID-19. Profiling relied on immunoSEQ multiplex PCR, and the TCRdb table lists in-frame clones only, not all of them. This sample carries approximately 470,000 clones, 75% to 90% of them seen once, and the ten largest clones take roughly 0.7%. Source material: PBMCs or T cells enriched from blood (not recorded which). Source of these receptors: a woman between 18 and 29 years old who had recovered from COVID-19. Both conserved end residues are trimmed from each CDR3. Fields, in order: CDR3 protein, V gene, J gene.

CDR3 protein: ASSFRGDRIENTIY
V gene: TRBV5-6
J gene: TRBJ1-3

CDR3 protein: ASSLSGDGYGYT
V gene: TRBV5-1
J gene: TRBJ1-2

CDR3 protein: ASSLEGAEGYGYT
V gene: TRBV5-1
J gene: TRBJ1-2

CDR3 protein: ASSTDRGMSGYT
V gene: TRBV5-1
J gene: TRBJ1-2

CDR3 protein: ASRLLLPPRSNYGYT
V gene: TRBV28
J gene: TRBJ1-2

CDR3 protein: ATSRRTQPNEKLF
V gene: TRBV15
J gene: TRBJ1-4

CDR3 protein: ASSAGTSYEQY
V gene: TRBV3-1/TRBV3-2
J gene: TRBJ2-7

CDR3 protein: ASSHVQPYNTEAF
V gene: TRBV4-1
J gene: TRBJ1-1

CDR3 protein: ASSPFGGGTDTQY
V gene: TRBV5-8
J gene: TRBJ2-3

CDR3 protein: SVGQGDGAGQPQH
V gene: TRBV29-1
J gene: TRBJ1-5